This TCR beta chain was obtained from a study of technical replicates of blood from a few donors. Sequencing used immunoSEQ multiplex PCR; TCRdb keeps in-frame clones, though not all of them. This repertoire shows around 76,000 clones, around 97% found once; its top ten account for over 0.2%. The germline gives CDR1 SGHNT, CDR2 YYREEE (reference sequence). Deletions cut 3 bases from V and 1 base from J, with 13 bases between. CDR3 size: 15 residues. The source is a human donor in good health. This chain uses TRBV5-4 with TRBJ1-2; no clear D. Sample: T cells isolated from PBMCs. The CDR3 nucleotides are TGTGCCAGCAGCTCTTGGGCCGAAATTAACTATGGCTACACCTTC. Protein: CASSSWAEINYGYTF.